The TCR beta chain under discussion was sequenced for a study of blood T cell repertoires in COVID-19. As for the study in general: Both acute and convalescent COVID-19 samples were obtained from the United States, Italy and Spain. Nucleic acid was either cDNA or gDNA, and it came from T cells, B-cell-depleted T cells, or PBMCs.

V lost 5 bases to trimming and J lost 3 bases, with 11 bases between them. The CDR3 sequence is 13 residues long. Per germline, CDR1 LNHDA and CDR2 SQIVND (reference sequence). Original methodology: How many nucleated cells were present was estimated from reference gene primer amplification. Assay used: immunoSEQ multiplex PCR; TCRdb lists only in-frame clones, some missing. That table furnishes V, J and clone size, whereas the DNA furnished D and trimming. The table includes hundreds of thousands of clones, roughly 90% detected once. A Seattle source enrolled patients during active infection and followed them longitudinally.

Sequencing was done on a sample of peripheral blood. The TCR sequence derives from a woman in her 30s with COVID-19, enrolled during active disease. The rearrangement links TRBV19 to TRBJ2-7; weak D call: TRBD2 (6 bases). CDR3 sequence reads: CASSSDGGYEQYF. Here the CDR3 DNA reads TGTGCCAGTAGTTCGGACGGGGGCTACGAGCAGTACTTC. Supplemented by reference TRBV19 and TRBJ2-7, the full variable domain reads DGGITQSPKYLFRKEGQNVTLSCEQNLNHDAMYWYRQDPGQGLRLIYYSQIVNDFQKGDIAEGYSVSREKKESFPLTVTSAQKNPTAFYLCASSSDGGYEQYFGPGTRLTVT.